This TCR beta chain emerged from a study of T-cell reconstitution after alpha-beta-depleted transplantation in children. The study, taken as a whole, reports: Reported findings indicate that, about two months after transplant, alpha-beta T cells came from several hundred expanded clones, which were derived from non-depleted graft cells.

Note on this clonotype: Its cognate antigen is unknown.

Unique molecular identifiers tagged the TCRbeta library. A single record per CDR3 protein comes from TCRdb applying MiXCR to the PCR reads. The sample lists about 490,000 distinct CDR3 sequences, roughly 10% seen once, with 2% to 2.5% in the top ten. The length of the CDR3 is 16 residues. V gave up 6 bases and J gave up 8 bases; unmatched junction bases: 16. Per the germline V gene, CDR1 is GTSNPN and CDR2 is SVGIG (reference sequence). This receptor was taken from a child aged 2-15 years with inherited bone marrow failure, due to receive a stem cell transplant. The chain carries TRBV30 and TRBJ2-1; 10 bases are shared with TRBD2. This specimen consisted of PBMCs, obtained before TCRalphabeta/CD19-depleted stem cell transplant. The CDR3 DNA reads TGTGCCTGCTTCCCTAGCGGGAGTCTCCCCTATTATGAGCAGTTCTTC. Encoded protein: CACFPSGSLPYYEQFF.